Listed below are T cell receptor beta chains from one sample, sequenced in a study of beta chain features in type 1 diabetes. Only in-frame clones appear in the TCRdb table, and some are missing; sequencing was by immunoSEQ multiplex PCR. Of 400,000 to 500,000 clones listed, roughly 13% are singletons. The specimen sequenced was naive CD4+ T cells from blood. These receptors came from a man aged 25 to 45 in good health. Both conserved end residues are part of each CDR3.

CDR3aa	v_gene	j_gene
CASSPDSGNQPQHF	TRBV18	TRBJ1-5
CASSQSIPLHAEQFF	TRBV16	TRBJ2-1
CASSPLPGYNTEAFF	TRBV19	TRBJ1-1
CATSAQATDTQYF	TRBV14	TRBJ2-3
CASSQGTGGWTEAFF	TRBV4-1	TRBJ1-1
CASSPLAGGPVETQYF	TRBV7-2	TRBJ2-5
CASSRPGGSAFF	TRBV5-1	TRBJ1-1
CAWSTGQTYF	TRBV30	TRBJ1-3
CASRSQGDNEQFF	TRBV11-3	TRBJ2-1
CASSPQAGVGYTF	TRBV7-9	TRBJ1-2
CASGIDSSRLGSRQYF	TRBV7-2	TRBJ2-7
CAWSVGARSNQPQHF	TRBV30	TRBJ1-5
CASSLVNRETQYF	TRBV7-9	TRBJ2-5
CASSRRPIAGGNEQFF	TRBV7-2	TRBJ2-1
CASKITDTQYF	TRBV2	TRBJ2-3
CAWSARLMYSGNTIYF	TRBV30	TRBJ1-3
CASSQDGLRQETQYF	TRBV4-3	TRBJ2-5
CASSLAEGHEQFF	TRBV11-2	TRBJ2-1
CASSGEQSSVETQYF	TRBV2	TRBJ2-5
CASSPGDWRFF	TRBV25-1	TRBJ2-1
CAWRGTGGKNIQYF	TRBV30	TRBJ2-4
CSAYIAETQYF	TRBV20-1	TRBJ2-5
CASSIGKSYGYTF	TRBV19	TRBJ1-2
CASRPSSHTDTQYF	TRBV27	TRBJ2-3
CASSEEGGPNYEQYF	TRBV25-1	TRBJ2-7
CASSLSTDTQYF	TRBV2	TRBJ2-3
CASGQTGGRKTQYF	TRBV12-5	TRBJ2-5
CACRVYNEQFF	TRBV19	TRBJ2-1
CASSYFWGASGTTDTQYF	TRBV28	TRBJ2-3
CASSQTSGSGYNEQFF	TRBV4-2	TRBJ2-1
CASSPGQQETQYF	TRBV18	TRBJ2-5